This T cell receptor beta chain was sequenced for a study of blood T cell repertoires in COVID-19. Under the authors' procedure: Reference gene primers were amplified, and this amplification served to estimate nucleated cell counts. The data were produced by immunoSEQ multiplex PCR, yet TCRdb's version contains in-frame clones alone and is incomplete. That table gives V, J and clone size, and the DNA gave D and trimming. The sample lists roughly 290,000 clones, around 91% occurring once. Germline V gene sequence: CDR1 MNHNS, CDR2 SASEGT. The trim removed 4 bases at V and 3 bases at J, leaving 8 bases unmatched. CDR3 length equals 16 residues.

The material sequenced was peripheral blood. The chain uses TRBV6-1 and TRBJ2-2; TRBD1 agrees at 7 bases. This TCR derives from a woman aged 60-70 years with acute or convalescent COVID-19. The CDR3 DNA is TGTGCCAGCAGTGCGCTCGGACAGGTTGACACCGGGGAGCTGTTTTTT. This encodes CASSALGQVDTGELFF.